What follows are 15 T cell receptor beta chains derived from one specimen sequenced in a study of T cell repertoires in cytomegalovirus infection (dated 2019 in TCRdb). Sequencing was carried out with an Illumina HiSeq 1500. The raw public reads went through TCRdb reprocessing: fastp at Q25, MiXCR clone calling, in-frame beta chains kept. Entries that share a CDR3 protein sequence are merged under the most common genes and DNA. The table for this sample lists more than 350,000 distinct CDR3 sequences; roughly 31% of them were counted only once. The ten largest account for roughly 15% of the sample. The sample consisted of PBMCs. Receptor source: a human donor in good health (CMV status not recorded). Some clones in this sample may be carry-over from other donors' samples.

This clonotype was counted only a few times. The CDR3 region is CASSDIGGSYEQYF. CDR3 nucleotide sequence: TGTGCCAGCAGTGACATAGGGGGGTCCTACGAGCAGTACTTC. V is TRBV25-1 and J is TRBJ2-7; D assignment may be TRBD1 or TRBD2 (6 bases each). V shed 3 bases and J shed 1 base, with 10 bases lying between them. Germline V gene lookup returns CDR1 MGHDK and CDR2 SYGVNS. This CDR3 contains 14 residues.

This clonotype was seen a handful of times. This chain connects TRBV6-5 to TRBJ1-4; TRBD1 might be the D (6 bases). V was cut by 2 bases and J by 6 bases, with 10 bases left in between. This CDR3 is built from 14 residues. The germline V gene has CDR1 MNHEY and CDR2 SVGAGI. CDR3 nucleotides: TGTGCCAGCAGTTACGGGGCAGGGGATGAAAAACTGTTTTTT. Its translation: CASSYGAGDEKLFF.

The chain carries TRBV4-1 and TRBJ1-4; TRBD1 matches 8 bases. Germline loops: CDR1 MGHRA, CDR2 YSYEKL. With V trimmed by 6 bases and J by 3 bases, 3 bases remained unmatched. The CDR3 is 14 amino acids. The CDR3 spells CASSRTGSNEKLFF. Written as DNA, the CDR3 is TGCGCCAGCAGTCGGACAGGGTCTAATGAAAAACTGTTTTTT.

The rearrangement uses TRBV23-1 and TRBJ2-2; 14 bases fit TRBD2. TRBV23-1 is placed among ORFs of uncertain function. V trimming: 10 bases; J trimming: 7 bases; junction bases outside the gene matches: 14. This CDR3 is built from 17 residues. The DNA for the CDR3 is TGCGCCACCTACCGGACCGGGACTAGCGGGGGTAGCGGGGAGCTGTTTTTT. This sequence encodes CATYRTGTSGGSGELFF.

In its sample, this clonotype was seen many times. The chain links TRBV7-6 to TRBJ1-1, with unresolved D. This CDR3 is built from 14 residues. Germline CDR1 and CDR2: SGHVS and FNYEAQ. V lost 7 bases and J 2 bases, leaving 14 bases between the germline ends. CDR3 loop: CASTPGNLNTEAFF. In DNA form, the CDR3 reads TGTGCCAGCACTCCGGGGAACCTAAACACTGAAGCTTTCTTT.

This clonotype was observed a handful of times. This chain joins TRBV20-1 and TRBJ2-3; weak D call: TRBD2 (6 bases). This CDR3 has 17 amino acids. Germline V lookup: CDR1 DFQATT, CDR2 SNEGSKA (reference sequence). V was trimmed by 1 base and J by 2 bases, leaving 19 bases between them. CDR3 sequence (DNA): TGCAGTGCTAGAGCCCAAAAGACTAGATTCATCACAGATACGCAGTATTTT. Residues: CSARAQKTRFITDTQYF.

J is TRBJ2-5 and V is TRBV7-2, with TRBD2 matching over 7 bases. Germline CDR1 is SGHTA and CDR2 is FQGNSA. CDR3 length: 14 amino acids. J gave up 2 bases and V 5 bases, and 5 bases lay outside the gene matches. The CDR3 DNA is TGTGCCAGCAGCCCCGTGCGGGGGCAAGAGACCCAGTACTTC. Its translation: CASSPVRGQETQYF.

This clonotype was picked up many times. V and J are TRBV12-3 or TRBV12-4 and TRBJ2-5, with 7 bases aligning to TRBD2. The CDR3 spans 15 residues. Germline trimming cut 1 base from V and 2 bases from J; bases unmatched to any gene: 4. CDR3 residues: CASSLGPGGQETQYF. Written as DNA, the CDR3 is TGTGCCAGCAGTTTAGGGCCGGGGGGACAAGAGACCCAGTACTTC.

This clonotype has more than one count but fewer than ten. V and J are TRBV2 and TRBJ1-2; 10 bases match TRBD1. Trimming took 6 bases from V and 0 from J; bases not matched to a gene: 7. Germline lookup yields CDR1 SNHLY and CDR2 FYNNEI. The CDR3 runs to 16 residues. The CDR3 nucleotides read TGTGCCAGCAGGGGGGGACAGGGGAACCCTAACTATGGCTACACCTTC. Amino acids: CASRGGQGNPNYGYTF.

The chain joins TRBV6-5 to TRBJ2-3, with D possibly TRBD2 on 6 matching bases. Germline V gene data show CDR1 as MNHEY and CDR2 as SVGAGI. The CDR3 loop spans 17 amino acids. Trimming cost V 1 base and J 5 bases, with 19 bases left between them. CDR3 DNA sequence: TGTGCCAGCAGTTACTTAGGGGCTTTGGGACTGGTAGATACGCAGTATTTT. Protein sequence: CASSYLGALGLVDTQYF.

This clonotype was detected only a few times. The chain combines TRBV19 with TRBJ2-7, with TRBD2 matching over 12 bases. The trim removed 4 bases at V and 4 bases at J, leaving 5 bases unmatched. Per the germline V gene, CDR1 is LNHDA and CDR2 is SQIVND (reference sequence). This CDR3 has 15 residues. CDR3 region: CASSKGLAGPYEQYF. CDR3 nucleotides: TGTGCCAGTAGTAAGGGACTAGCGGGCCCTTACGAGCAGTACTTC.

The gene calls are TRBV11-3 and TRBJ2-1, with D perhaps matching TRBD1 or TRBD2 (5 bases each). V was clipped by 6 bases and J by 8 bases, with 14 bases between them. Germline lookup yields CDR1 SGHNT and CDR2 YENEEA. This CDR3 comprises 13 residues. The DNA for the CDR3 is TGTGCCAGCAGTGAAAGGGGAGACTATGAGCAGTTCTTC. Its translation is CASSERGDYEQFF.

This clonotype has a handful of counts. The CDR3 region is CASTSRASGITGELFF. The CDR3 DNA follows: TGTGCCAGCACCTCTCGGGCTAGCGGAATCACCGGGGAGCTGTTTTTT. This chain links TRBV7-2 with TRBJ2-2; 7 bases map to TRBD2. The trim removed 7 bases at V and 4 bases at J, leaving 12 bases unmatched. The CDR3 length is 16 residues. Looked up from germline, CDR1 is SGHTA and CDR2 is FQGNSA.

This clonotype was detected ten times or more. V usage is TRBV7-2 and J usage is TRBJ1-2, with D possibly TRBD1 on 6 matching bases. This CDR3 has 15 residues. Germline V gene lookup returns CDR1 SGHTA and CDR2 FQGNSA. V lost 5 bases and J lost 4, with 17 bases in between. The CDR3 region is CASSQLGGAFYGYTF. The CDR3 DNA reads TGTGCCAGCAGCCAGTTGGGGGGCGCATTCTATGGCTACACCTTC.

In its sample, this clonotype was seen many times. V gene TRBV12-3 or TRBV12-4 combines with J gene TRBJ1-1, with no clear D. Trimming cost V 3 bases and J 6 bases, with 8 bases left between them. The CDR3 has 12 amino acids. The CDR3 region has the DNA TGTGCCAGCAGTTTCTCTTCGGCTGAAGCTTTCTTT. Protein sequence: CASSFSSAEAFF.